This note documents a single TCR beta chain sequence. V was pared by 4 bases and J by 5 bases, with 6 bases of the junction left unmatched. This CDR3 is built from 17 residues. The germline CDR1 and CDR2 sequences are SGHTA and FQGNSA. This sample is part of a study of blood T cell repertoires in COVID-19. Overall study context: The origin of the acute and convalescent COVID-19 samples was the United States, Italy and Spain.

The data were produced by immunoSEQ multiplex PCR, yet TCRdb's version contains in-frame clones alone and is incomplete. Counted here are under 300,000 clones, around nine tenths occurring once; the ten biggest clones make up approximately 2.2%. Sequenced sample: peripheral blood. The chain recombines TRBV7-2 with TRBJ2-2, with 14 bases fitting TRBD2. This clonotype originated in a woman aged 35 to 49 who had recovered from COVID-19. The CDR3 region is CASSSPGLAGVTGELFF. CDR3 coding DNA: TGTGCCAGCAGCTCCCCGGGACTAGCGGGAGTGACCGGGGAGCTGTTTTTT.